These T cell receptor beta chains were read from a single sample in a study of OX40 agonist ivuxolimab in advanced cancers. Measured with immunoSEQ multiplex PCR; TCRdb has only the in-frame clones, and not every one. The repertoire has fewer than 40,000 clones, 80% of them found once; the top ten carry under 30%. The material sequenced was CD4+ or CD8+ T cells sorted from blood, taken in a trial of the OX40 agonist ivuxolimab. Receptors originate from an adult with an advanced solid tumor such as melanoma, head and neck, liver or kidney cancer. CDR3s include the opening cysteine and the closing phenylalanine or tryptophan. D genes are given only for firm matches. The size entry is marked missing in some rows and otherwise reads once, few, many or a size class.

>TRBJ2-2|TRBD1|TRBV30|few
TGTGCCTGGACTAGACAGGGGGCGCGAATCGGGGAGCTGTTTTTT
CAWTRQGARIGELFF
>TRBJ2-7|TRBD1|TRBV7-9|NA
TGTGCCAGCAGCTCGCCGGGACAGGGGTTATACGAGCAGTACTTC
CASSSPGQGLYEQYF
>TRBJ1-6|NA|TRBV7-9|NA
TGTGCCAGCAGCCCGGACAGCCCCTATAATTCACCCCTCCACTTT
CASSPDSPYNSPLHF
>TRBJ2-6|NA|TRBV19|once
TGTGCCAGTAGTAATCCTGGTGGGGCCAACGTCCTGACTTTC
CASSNPGGANVLTF
>TRBJ2-1|TRBD2|TRBV29-1|once
TGCAGCGTTGAGGAGCGGGGCTATGAGCAGTTCTTC
CSVEERGYEQFF
>TRBJ2-5|NA|TRBV18|NA
TGTGCCAGCTCACCACCCGCAAGGGCGGAGACCCAGTACTTC
CASSPPARAETQYF
>TRBJ2-1|NA|TRBV15|NA
TGTGCCACCAGCCCCAAGGGTAGGGGCGGGCACAATGAGCAGTTCTTC
CATSPKGRGGHNEQFF
>TRBJ2-5|NA|TRBV5-1|NA
TGCGCCAGCAGCAAGCAGGGAAATGTTTTACAAGAGACCCAGTACTTC
CASSKQGNVLQETQYF
>TRBJ2-2|NA|TRBV10-3|few
TGTGCCATCAGTGACCCCCGGCGGACAACCGGGGAGCTGTTTTTT
CAISDPRRTTGELFF
>TRBJ2-2|NA|TRBV30|once
TGTGCCTGGAGTGGGGCGGCCGGGGAGCTGTTTTTT
CAWSGAAGELFF
>TRBJ2-5|NA|TRBV5-1|NA
TGCGCCAGCAGCCCGGCCCGAGGGGTGCTAGAGACCCAGTACTTC
CASSPARGVLETQYF
>TRBJ2-1|TRBD2|TRBV14|NA
TGTGCCAGCAGCCAAGCTACTAGCGGGGGGGCCTACAATGAGCAGTTCTTC
CASSQATSGGAYNEQFF
>TRBJ1-2|NA|TRBV27|NA
TGTGCCAGCAGTAAAACGACAGGATTCTATGGCTACACCTTC
CASSKTTGFYGYTF
>TRBJ1-4|TRBD1|TRBV5-6|NA
TGTGCCAGCAGCGAGACCCGACAGGGGGTCGAGGAAAAACTGTTTTTT
CASSETRQGVEEKLFF
>TRBJ2-3|NA|TRBV5-1|NA
TGCGCCAGCAGCTTAGGCCAGGGCGGCACAGATACGCAGTATTTT
CASSLGQGGTDTQYF
>TRBJ2-5|NA|TRBV27|NA
TGTGCCAGCAGTTTTGTTGGGGCTAAAGAGACCCAGTACTTC
CASSFVGAKETQYF
>TRBJ2-3|TRBD2|TRBV5-1|NA
TGCGCCAGCAGCTCTGGGACTAGCGGGGGGGCCGTTACGCAGTATTTT
CASSSGTSGGAVTQYF
>TRBJ1-5|NA|TRBV6-1|NA
TGTGCCAGCAGTGTGCATAGCAATCAGCCCCAGCATTTT
CASSVHSNQPQHF
>TRBJ2-4|TRBD2|TRBV14|once
TGTGCCAGCAGAATAAGCGGGGGCCCCAACATTCAGTACTTC
CASRISGGPNIQYF
>TRBJ1-6|NA|TRBV28|NA
TGTGCCAGCAGTTTATCTGGAGGGCGATCACCCCTCCACTTT
CASSLSGGRSPLHF
>TRBJ1-2|NA|TRBV7-9|NA
TGTGCCAGCAGCTTAGCAGACTATGGCTACACCTTC
CASSLADYGYTF
>TRBJ1-2|NA|TRBV19|NA
TGTGCCAGTAAGGCAGTTGGTTATGGCTACACCTTC
CASKAVGYGYTF
>TRBJ2-7|NA|TRBV18|NA
TGTGCCAGCTCACCAGAACAGGGTAGCAACGAGCAGTACTTC
CASSPEQGSNEQYF
>TRBJ1-2|NA|TRBV28|NA
TGTGCCAGCAGTGGCATCGGTTCTAACTATGGCTACACCTTC
CASSGIGSNYGYTF
>TRBJ2-7|NA|TRBV18|few
TGTGCCAGCTCACCTACCGGGACAAAGATCTACGAGCAGTACTTC
CASSPTGTKIYEQYF
>TRBJ2-1|NA|TRBV28|NA
TGTGCCAGCAGTCCCCACGACACCCAGCAGCAGTTCTTC
CASSPHDTQQQFF
>TRBJ2-5|NA|TRBV27|NA
TGTGCCAGCAGTTTAAACGACCGAGAGACCCAGTACTTC
CASSLNDRETQYF